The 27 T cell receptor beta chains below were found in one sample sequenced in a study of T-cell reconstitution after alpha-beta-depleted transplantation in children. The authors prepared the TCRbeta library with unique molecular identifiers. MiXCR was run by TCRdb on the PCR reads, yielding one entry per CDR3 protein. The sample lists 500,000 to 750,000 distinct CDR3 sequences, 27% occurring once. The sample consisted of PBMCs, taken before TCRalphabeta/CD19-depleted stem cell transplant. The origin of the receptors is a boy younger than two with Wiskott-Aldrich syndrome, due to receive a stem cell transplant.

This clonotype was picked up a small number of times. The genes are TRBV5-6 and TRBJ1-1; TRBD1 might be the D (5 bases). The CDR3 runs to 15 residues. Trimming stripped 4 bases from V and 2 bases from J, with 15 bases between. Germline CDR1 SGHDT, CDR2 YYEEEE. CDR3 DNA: TGTGCCAGCAGCCTCCTTGGGAGGGACAACACTGAAGCTTTCTTT. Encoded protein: CASSLLGRDNTEAFF.

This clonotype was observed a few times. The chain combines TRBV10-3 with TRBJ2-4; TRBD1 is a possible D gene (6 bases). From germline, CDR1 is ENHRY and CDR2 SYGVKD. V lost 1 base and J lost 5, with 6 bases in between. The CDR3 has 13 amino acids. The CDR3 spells CAISEYRENIQYF. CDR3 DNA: TGTGCCATCAGTGAGTACAGGGAAAACATTCAGTACTTC.

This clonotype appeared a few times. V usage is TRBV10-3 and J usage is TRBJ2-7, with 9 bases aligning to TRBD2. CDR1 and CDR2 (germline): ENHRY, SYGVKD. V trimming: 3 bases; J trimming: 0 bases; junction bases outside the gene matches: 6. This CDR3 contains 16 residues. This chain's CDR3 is CAISDLGLASSYEQYF. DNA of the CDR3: TGTGCCATCAGTGACCTGGGACTAGCAAGCTCCTACGAGCAGTACTTC.

This chain's CDR3 is CASSVPTGGRYEQYF. In DNA form, the CDR3 reads TGTGCCAGCAGTGTACCGACCGGGGGACGCTACGAGCAGTACTTC. The rearrangement links TRBV25-1 to TRBJ2-7; D perhaps matches TRBD2 (6 bases). Per germline, CDR1 MGHDK and CDR2 SYGVNS. This CDR3 is built from 15 residues. Trimming left V 4 bases short and J 3 bases short, with 16 bases between.

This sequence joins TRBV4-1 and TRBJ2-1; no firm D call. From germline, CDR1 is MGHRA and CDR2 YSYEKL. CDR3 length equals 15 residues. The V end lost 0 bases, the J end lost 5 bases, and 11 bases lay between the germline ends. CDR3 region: CASSQDRSRHNEQFF. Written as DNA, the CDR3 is TGCGCCAGCAGCCAAGATAGGTCCCGGCACAATGAGCAGTTCTTC.

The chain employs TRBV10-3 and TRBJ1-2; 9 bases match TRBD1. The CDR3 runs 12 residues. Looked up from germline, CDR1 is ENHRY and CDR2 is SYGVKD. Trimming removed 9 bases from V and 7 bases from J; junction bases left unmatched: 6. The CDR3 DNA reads TGTGCCATAGGACAGGGGACAAGTGGCTACACCTTC. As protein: CAIGQGTSGYTF.

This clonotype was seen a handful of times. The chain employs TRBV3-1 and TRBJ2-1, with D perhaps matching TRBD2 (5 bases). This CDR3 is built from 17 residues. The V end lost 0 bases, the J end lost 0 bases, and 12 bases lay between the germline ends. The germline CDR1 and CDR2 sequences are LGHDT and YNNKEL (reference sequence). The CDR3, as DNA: TGTGCCAGCAGCCAAGATTGGAGGCGAAGCTCCTACAATGAGCAGTTCTTC. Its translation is CASSQDWRRSSYNEQFF.

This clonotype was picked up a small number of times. CDR3 protein: CASRSGETGPYNEQFF. The CDR3 region has the DNA TGTGCCAGCAGGTCGGGGGAGACGGGGCCCTACAATGAGCAGTTCTTC. V gene TRBV12-3 or TRBV12-4 combines with J gene TRBJ2-1; possible D gene TRBD2, 6 bases. V was trimmed by 6 bases and J by 2 bases, leaving 17 bases between them. The length of the CDR3 is 16 residues.

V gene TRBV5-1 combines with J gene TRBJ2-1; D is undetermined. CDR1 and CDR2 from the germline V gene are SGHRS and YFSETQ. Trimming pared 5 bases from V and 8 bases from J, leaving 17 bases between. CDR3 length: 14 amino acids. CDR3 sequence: CASRSGAGAYEQFF. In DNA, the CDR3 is TGCGCCAGCAGGTCCGGAGCCGGAGCATATGAGCAGTTCTTC.

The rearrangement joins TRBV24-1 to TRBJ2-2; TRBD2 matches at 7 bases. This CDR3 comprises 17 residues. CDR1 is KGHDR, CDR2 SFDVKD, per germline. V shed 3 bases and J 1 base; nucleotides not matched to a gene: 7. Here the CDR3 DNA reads TGTGCCACCAGTGATACAGTGCCGGGAGGGAACACCGGGGAGCTGTTTTTT. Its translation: CATSDTVPGGNTGELFF.

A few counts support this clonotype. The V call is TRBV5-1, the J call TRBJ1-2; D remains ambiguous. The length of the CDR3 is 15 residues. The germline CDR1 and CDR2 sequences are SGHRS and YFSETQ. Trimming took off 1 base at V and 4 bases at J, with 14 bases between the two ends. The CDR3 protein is CASSLRAEPTYGYTF. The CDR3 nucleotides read TGCGCCAGCAGCTTGAGAGCGGAACCTACCTATGGCTACACCTTC.

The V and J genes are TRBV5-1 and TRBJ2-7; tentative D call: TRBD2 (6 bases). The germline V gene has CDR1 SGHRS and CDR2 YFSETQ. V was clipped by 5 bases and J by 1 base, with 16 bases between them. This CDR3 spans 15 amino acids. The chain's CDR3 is CASRPSASPSYEQYF. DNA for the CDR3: TGCGCCAGCAGGCCTAGCGCGAGCCCATCCTACGAGCAGTACTTC.

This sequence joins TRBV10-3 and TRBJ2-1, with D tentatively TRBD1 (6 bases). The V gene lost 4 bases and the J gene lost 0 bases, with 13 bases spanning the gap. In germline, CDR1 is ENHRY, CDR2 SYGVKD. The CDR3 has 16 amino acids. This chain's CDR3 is CAISGGGLISYNEQFF. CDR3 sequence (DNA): TGTGCCATCAGTGGTGGGGGCTTAATCTCCTACAATGAGCAGTTCTTC.

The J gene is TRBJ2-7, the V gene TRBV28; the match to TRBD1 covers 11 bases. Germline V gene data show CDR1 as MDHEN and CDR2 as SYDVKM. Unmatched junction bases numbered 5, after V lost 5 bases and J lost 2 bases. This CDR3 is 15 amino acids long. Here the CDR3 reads CASSAPGQGAYEQYF. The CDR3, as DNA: TGTGCCAGCAGTGCTCCGGGACAGGGGGCCTACGAGCAGTACTTC.

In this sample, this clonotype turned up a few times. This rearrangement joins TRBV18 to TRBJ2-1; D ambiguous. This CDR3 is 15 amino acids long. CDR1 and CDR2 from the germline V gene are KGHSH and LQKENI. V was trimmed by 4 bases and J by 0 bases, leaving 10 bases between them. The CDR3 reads CASSLHHGSYNEQFF. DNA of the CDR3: TGTGCCAGCTCACTGCACCACGGCTCCTACAATGAGCAGTTCTTC. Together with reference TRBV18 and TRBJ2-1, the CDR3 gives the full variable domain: NAGVMQNPRHLVRRRGQEARLRCSPMKGHSHVYWYRQLPEEGLKFMVYLQKENIIDESGMPKERFSAEFPKEGPSILRIQQVVRGDSAAYFCASSLHHGSYNEQFFGPGTRLTVL.

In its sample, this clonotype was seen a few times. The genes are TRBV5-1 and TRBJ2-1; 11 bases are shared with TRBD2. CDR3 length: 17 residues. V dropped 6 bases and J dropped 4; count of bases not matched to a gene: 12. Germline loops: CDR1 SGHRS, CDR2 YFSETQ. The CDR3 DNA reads TGCGCCAGCAAAAAGAACGGCGGGACTAGCGGTTACAATGAGCAGTTCTTC. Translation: CASKKNGGTSGYNEQFF.

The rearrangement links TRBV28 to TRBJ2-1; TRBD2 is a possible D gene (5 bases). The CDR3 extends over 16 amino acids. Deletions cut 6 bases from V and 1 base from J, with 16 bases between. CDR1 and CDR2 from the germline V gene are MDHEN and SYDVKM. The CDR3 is CASRTPRTGSYNEQFF. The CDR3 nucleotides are TGTGCCAGCAGAACCCCCCGGACTGGGTCCTACAATGAGCAGTTCTTC.

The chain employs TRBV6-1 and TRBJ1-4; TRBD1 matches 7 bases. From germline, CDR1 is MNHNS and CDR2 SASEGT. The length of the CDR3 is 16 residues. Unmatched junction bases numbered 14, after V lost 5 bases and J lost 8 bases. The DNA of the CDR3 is TGTGCCAGCAGTCCTAAAGCCAGACAGGGCCCCGAAAAACTGTTTTTT. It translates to CASSPKARQGPEKLFF.

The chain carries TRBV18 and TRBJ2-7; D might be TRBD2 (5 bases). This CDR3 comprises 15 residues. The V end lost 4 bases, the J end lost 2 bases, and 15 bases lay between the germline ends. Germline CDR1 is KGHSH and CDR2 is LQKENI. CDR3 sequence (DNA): TGTGCCAGCTCACAACGAGCGGATACAACCTACGAGCAGTACTTC. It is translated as CASSQRADTTYEQYF.

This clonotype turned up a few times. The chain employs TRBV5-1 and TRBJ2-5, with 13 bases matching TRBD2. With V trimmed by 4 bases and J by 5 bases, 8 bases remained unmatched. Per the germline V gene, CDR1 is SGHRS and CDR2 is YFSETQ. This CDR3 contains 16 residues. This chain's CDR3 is CASSTPLAGGPETQYF. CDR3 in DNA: TGCGCCAGCAGCACCCCACTAGCGGGAGGGCCGGAGACCCAGTACTTC.

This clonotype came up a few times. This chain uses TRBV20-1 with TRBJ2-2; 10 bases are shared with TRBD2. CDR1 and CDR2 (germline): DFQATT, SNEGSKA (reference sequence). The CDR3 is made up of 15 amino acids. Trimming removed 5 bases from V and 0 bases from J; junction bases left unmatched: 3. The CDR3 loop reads CSAVGLAANTGELFF. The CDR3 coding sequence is TGCAGTGCTGTTGGACTAGCGGCGAACACCGGGGAGCTGTTTTTT.

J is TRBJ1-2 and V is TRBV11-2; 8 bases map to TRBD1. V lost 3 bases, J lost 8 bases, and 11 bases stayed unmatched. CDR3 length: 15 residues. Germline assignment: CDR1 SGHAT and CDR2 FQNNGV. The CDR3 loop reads CASSFGEGQVHGYTF. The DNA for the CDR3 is TGTGCCAGCAGCTTCGGGGAGGGACAGGTTCACGGCTACACCTTC. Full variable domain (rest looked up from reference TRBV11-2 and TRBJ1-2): EAGVAQSPRYKIIEKRQSVAFWCNPISGHATLYWYQQILGQGPKLLIQFQNNGVVDDSQLPKDRFSAERLKGVDSTLKIQPAKLEDSAVYLCASSFGEGQVHGYTFGSGTRLTVV.

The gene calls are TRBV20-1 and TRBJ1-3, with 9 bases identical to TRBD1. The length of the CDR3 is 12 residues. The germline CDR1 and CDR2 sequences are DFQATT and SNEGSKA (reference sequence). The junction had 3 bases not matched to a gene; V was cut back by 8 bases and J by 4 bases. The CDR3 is CSHRGLGNTIYF. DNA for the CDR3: TGCAGTCACAGGGGGCTGGGAAACACCATATATTTT.

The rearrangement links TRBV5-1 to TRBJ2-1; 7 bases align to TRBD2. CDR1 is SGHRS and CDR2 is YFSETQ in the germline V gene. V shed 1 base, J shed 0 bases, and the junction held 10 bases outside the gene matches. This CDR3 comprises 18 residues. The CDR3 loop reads CASSLIASGPGSYNEQFF. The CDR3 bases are TGCGCCAGCAGCTTGATAGCTAGCGGACCGGGCTCCTACAATGAGCAGTTCTTC. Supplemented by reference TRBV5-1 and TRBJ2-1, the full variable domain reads KAGVTQTPRYLIKTRGQQVTLSCSPISGHRSVSWYQQTPGQGLQFLFEYFSETQRNKGNFPGRFSGRQFSNSRSEMNVSTLELGDSALYLCASSLIASGPGSYNEQFFGPGTRLTVL.

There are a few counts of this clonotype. The CDR3 sequence is CASSLPLPNTGELFF. CDR3 DNA: TGTGCCAGCAGTTTACCCCTACCGAACACCGGGGAGCTGTTTTTT. V usage is TRBV12-3 or TRBV12-4 and J usage is TRBJ2-2; no clear D. The CDR3 length is 15 residues. Trimming shortened V by 2 bases and J by 0 bases, and 7 bases separated the two germline ends.

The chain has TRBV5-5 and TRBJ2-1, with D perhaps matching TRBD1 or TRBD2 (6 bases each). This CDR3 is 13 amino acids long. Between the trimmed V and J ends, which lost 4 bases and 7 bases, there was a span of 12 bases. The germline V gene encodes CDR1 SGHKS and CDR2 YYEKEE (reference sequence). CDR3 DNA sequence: TGTGCCAGCAGCCCTGGGGGGCGGAATGAGCAGTTCTTC. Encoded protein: CASSPGGRNEQFF.

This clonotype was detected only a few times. Here the CDR3 reads CAISGGREGLASNEQFF. CDR3 DNA: TGTGCCATCAGTGGGGGGCGGGAGGGCCTTGCCTCCAATGAGCAGTTCTTC. V usage is TRBV10-3 and J usage is TRBJ2-1, with 9 bases matching TRBD2. The germline V gene encodes CDR1 ENHRY and CDR2 SYGVKD. This CDR3 has 17 residues. With 4 bases clipped from V and 6 bases from J, the junction kept 13 bases outside the gene matches.